The 20 T cell receptor beta chains below were found in one sample sequenced in a study of T cells of healthy individuals. From the 5' RACE reads, TCRdb called clonotypes with MiXCR, one entry per CDR3 protein. The data hold some 100,000 distinct CDR3 sequences, with approximately 15% observed a single time. All receptors derive from a human donor in good health.

Many counts were recorded for this clonotype. CDR3 coding DNA: TGTGCCAGCAGTAAGACTAGCGGGAGTTTGCGAGAGACCCAGTACTTC. As protein: CASSKTSGSLRETQYF. This chain connects TRBV12-3 or TRBV12-4 to TRBJ2-5; 12 nucleotides align to TRBD2. The J segment lost 4 bases and the V segment lost 5 bases, leaving 8 bases of the junction unmatched. The CDR3 is 16 amino acids.

The CDR3 nucleotides are TGTGCCAGCAGTTACTTTGATAGCAATCAGCCCCAGCATTTT. Its protein is CASSYFDSNQPQHF. The rearrangement uses TRBV6-2 or TRBV6-3 and TRBJ1-5; D not resolved. There are 14 residues in the CDR3. Germline CDR1 and CDR2: MNHEY and SVGEGT. The V end was cut by 1 base, the J end by 0 bases, with 4 bases between.

This clonotype was found a few times. This chain uses TRBV2 with TRBJ2-1, with 8 nucleotides matching TRBD2. CDR3 size: 14 residues. Losses at the gene ends were 6 bases for V and 7 bases for J; bases not matched to a gene: 8. Germline V CDR1 and CDR2: SNHLY, FYNNEI. The CDR3 DNA reads as TGTGCCAGCAGATGGGCTAGCGGGCCTAATGAGCAGTTCTTC. It specifies CASRWASGPNEQFF.

This clonotype has just a few counts. V gene TRBV7-9 combines with J gene TRBJ1-1; the D is unclear. The CDR3 runs to 13 residues. Germline V lookup: CDR1 SEHNR, CDR2 FQNEAQ (reference sequence). The CDR3 bases are TGTGCTCCAGCGTTACAGCCGAACACTGAAGCTTTCTTT. It yields the protein CAPALQPNTEAFF.

This clonotype turned up a few times. This chain uses TRBV20-1 with TRBJ1-2; 7 bases fit TRBD1. The V segment lost 0 bases and the J segment 7 bases; nucleotides outside the gene matches: 8. Looked up from germline, CDR1 is DFQATT and CDR2 is SNEGSKA (reference sequence). This CDR3 has 14 residues. CDR3 DNA: TGCAGTGCTAGAGATCAGGGGGTCGCGGCTGGCTACACCTTC. As protein: CSARDQGVAAGYTF.

This chain uses TRBV12-3 or TRBV12-4 with TRBJ2-7; maybe TRBD2 (5 bases). The CDR3 runs 16 residues. V was pared by 6 bases and J by 5 bases, with 23 bases between. The chain's CDR3 is CASSDYRAPSEDEQYF. The CDR3 coding sequence is TGTGCCAGCAGCGACTACCGGGCCCCCTCGGAGGACGAGCAGTACTTC.

The sample holds a few counts of this clonotype. The chain links TRBV5-1 to TRBJ1-2; D is unresolved. Germline V gives CDR1 SGHRS, CDR2 YFSETQ. The CDR3 contains 16 residues. V was trimmed by 0 bases and J by 7 bases, leaving 19 bases between them. The CDR3 sequence is CASSLEGEGIIVGYTF. CDR3 bases: TGCGCCAGCAGCTTGGAAGGTGAAGGTATAATCGTTGGCTACACCTTC.

This clonotype was counted a few times. V gene TRBV28 combines with J gene TRBJ1-5, with D possibly being TRBD1 (6 bases). This CDR3 contains 12 residues. Deletions cut 7 bases from V and 6 bases from J, with 10 bases between. Germline V lookup: CDR1 MDHEN, CDR2 SYDVKM. Written as DNA, the CDR3 is TGTGCCAGCAACAGGGCTGGTCAGCCCCAGCATTTT. It yields the protein CASNRAGQPQHF.

The rearrangement links TRBV6-6 to TRBJ2-7; D is possibly TRBD1 or TRBD2 (5 bases each). This CDR3 has 12 amino acids. With 11 bases removed from V and 5 bases from J, the gap between germline ends came to 16 bases. Germline values: CDR1 MNHNY, CDR2 SVGAGI (reference sequence). Here the CDR3 reads CAPRDAADEQYF. In nucleotides, the CDR3 is TGTGCCCCAAGGGACGCCGCTGACGAGCAGTACTTC.

The rearrangement uses TRBV4-2 and TRBJ2-7, with a tentative D call TRBD2 (7 bases). In germline, CDR1 is LGHNA, CDR2 YNFKEQ. V was shortened by 4 bases and J by 0 bases, with 19 bases between the two germline ends. This CDR3 region has 17 residues. In nucleotides, the CDR3 is TGTGCCAGCAGCCCGGAGGGGGGGGCGGCGCCCTCCTACGAGCAGTACTTC. Its protein product is CASSPEGGAAPSYEQYF.

This chain links TRBV5-1 with TRBJ2-7; the match to TRBD1 covers 11 bases. The length of the CDR3 is 15 residues. Trimming cost V 3 bases and J 4 bases; bases outside gene matches: 6. Germline assignment: CDR1 SGHRS and CDR2 YFSETQ. The CDR3 region has the DNA TGCGCCAGCAGCTCTCGGACAGGGGGCGGGTACGAGCAGTACTTC. Its protein product is CASSSRTGGGYEQYF. Based on the CDR3 plus reference TRBV5-1 and TRBJ2-7, the full variable domain is KAGVTQTPRYLIKTRGQQVTLSCSPISGHRSVSWYQQTPGQGLQFLFEYFSETQRNKGNFPGRFSGRQFSNSRSEMNVSTLELGDSALYLCASSSRTGGGYEQYFGPGTRLTVT.

This sequence joins TRBV2 and TRBJ2-7; D is uncertain. The CDR3 sequence is 12 residues long. Per the germline V gene, CDR1 is SNHLY and CDR2 is FYNNEI. Between the trimmed V and J ends, which lost 3 bases and 1 base, there was a span of 4 bases. The CDR3 bases are TGTGCCAGCAGTGACTTTTCCTACGAGCAGTACTTC. Residues: CASSDFSYEQYF.

The rearrangement uses TRBV11-2 and TRBJ2-2; D assignment may be TRBD1 or TRBD2 (5 bases each). The CDR3 spans 17 residues. Per germline, CDR1 SGHAT and CDR2 FQNNGV. V lost 5 bases to trimming and J lost 0 bases, with 16 bases between them. The CDR3 DNA is TGTGCCAGCAGCCGAGGGGCCTTGCGAGCGAACACCGGGGAGCTGTTTTTT. Amino acids: CASSRGALRANTGELFF. Combining the CDR3 with reference TRBV11-2 and TRBJ2-2 gives the whole variable domain EAGVAQSPRYKIIEKRQSVAFWCNPISGHATLYWYQQILGQGPKLLIQFQNNGVVDDSQLPKDRFSAERLKGVDSTLKIQPAKLEDSAVYLCASSRGALRANTGELFFGEGSRLTVL.

V usage is TRBV18 and J usage is TRBJ1-1; unclear D gene. The CDR3 sequence is 11 residues long. V was shortened by 5 bases and J by 0 bases, with 1 base between the two germline ends. In germline, CDR1 is KGHSH, CDR2 LQKENI. For the CDR3, the DNA is TGTGCCAGCTCAGTGAACACTGAAGCTTTCTTT. It codes for CASSVNTEAFF.

The V gene is TRBV2, the J gene TRBJ2-7; unclear D gene. The germline V gene encodes CDR1 SNHLY and CDR2 FYNNEI. This CDR3 spans 15 amino acids. Deletions cut 1 base from V and 1 base from J, with 11 bases between. The CDR3 region is CASSEGFQRSYEQYF. The CDR3 DNA reads as TGTGCCAGCAGTGAAGGCTTCCAGAGGTCCTACGAGCAGTACTTC.

As for this clonotype: One end of the junction varies from germline; a read error may be responsible. V and J are TRBV4-1 and TRBJ1-2, with 8 bases that match TRBD1. CDR3 size: 15 residues. Germline V gene lookup returns CDR1 MGHRA and CDR2 YSYEKL. The CDR3 here is CASSRHGTGETGYNF. The CDR3 region has the DNA TGCGCCAGCAGCCGGCACGGGACAGGCGAAACTGGCTACAACTTC.

V gene TRBV29-1 combines with J gene TRBJ1-2; D is unresolved. The CDR3 length is 13 residues. Looked up from germline, CDR1 is SQVTM and CDR2 is ANQGSEA. Trimming removed 4 bases at V and 4 bases at J, with 13 bases between. CDR3 amino acids: CSVGRGVGYGYTF. CDR3 coding DNA: TGCAGCGTTGGACGGGGAGTGGGCTATGGCTACACCTTC.

The chain uses TRBV2 and TRBJ2-5; 12 bases align to TRBD2. CDR3 length equals 19 residues. From germline, CDR1 is SNHLY and CDR2 FYNNEI. V dropped 4 bases and J dropped 0; count of bases not matched to a gene: 12. The CDR3 bases are TGTGCCAGCAGTGGGGGCACTAGCGGGGGGCCCGGGTACCAAGAGACCCAGTACTTC. Its translation: CASSGGTSGGPGYQETQYF.

This clonotype was found a few times. The DNA for the CDR3 is TGTGCCAGCAGCTTAAATTCGGGAAAATTGACTTTC. It yields the protein CASSLNSGKLTF. J is TRBJ2-6 and V is TRBV7-3; D might be TRBD2 (5 bases). Trimming removed 1 base at V and 17 bases at J, with 12 bases between. The germline V gene has CDR1 SGHTA and CDR2 FQGTGA. This CDR3 contains 12 residues.

This clonotype has just a few counts. The chain carries TRBV6-5 and TRBJ2-6; the match to TRBD2 covers 8 bases. V gave up 0 bases and J gave up 1 base; unmatched junction bases: 5. The CDR3 covers 18 residues. Germline V gives CDR1 MNHEY, CDR2 SVGAGI. Written as DNA, the CDR3 is TGTGCCAGCAGTTACTCGGTAGCGGGGACGTCTGGGGCCAACGTCCTGACTTTC. As protein: CASSYSVAGTSGANVLTF.